These T cell receptor beta chains were read from a single sample in a study of shared clonotypes between healthy human individuals. Repertoires were generated with immunoSEQ multiplex PCR, while TCRdb's copy carries only in-frame clones and drops some. The table has roughly 2.5 million clones, approximately 94% seen once. The sample taken for sequencing was naive CD4+ T cells sorted from blood. The receptors come from a man aged 18 to 29 in good health. Both conserved end residues are part of each CDR3. Each record gives: V gene, D gene, CDR3 length, J gene, CDR3 protein. D genes are given only for firm matches.

>TRBV15|.|15|TRBJ2-5
CATSRGRDGQETQYF
>TRBV5-1|.|18|TRBJ2-5
CASSLAAASGGGGETQYF
>TRBV6-6|.|14|TRBJ1-2
CASTQRGQFHGYTF
>TRBV2|.|13|TRBJ2-5
CASSVAGGGTQYF
>TRBV27|TRBD2|15|TRBJ2-5
CASTSRGGHRETQYF
>TRBV20-1|.|10|TRBJ2-4
CSAPLGIQYF
>TRBV10-2|TRBD1|14|TRBJ2-1
CASSVGQGPNEQFF
>TRBV18|TRBD2|17|TRBJ2-2
CASSPPLTSGRIGELFF
>TRBV5-6|.|15|TRBJ2-3
CASRESGGGTDTQYF
>TRBV6-1|TRBD2|16|TRBJ2-1
CASSVAGLAEYNEQFF
>TRBV18|.|17|TRBJ1-3
CASSRQTGTTLENTIYF
>TRBV28|.|12|TRBJ1-4
CASSLSFEKLFF